A selection of T cell receptor beta chains follows, all from one sample in a study of cytomegalovirus exposure and HLA in healthy donors. The data were produced by immunoSEQ multiplex PCR, yet TCRdb's version contains in-frame clones alone and is incomplete. The sample shows over 140,000 clones, approximately 80% of them seen only once. Sequenced input: PBMCs. All receptors derive from a man aged 50 to 60 in good health and CMV-seronegative. Each CDR3 is given without its conserved first and last residue.

j_call: TRBJ2-7; v_call: TRBV5-1; cdr3_length: 12; cdr3_aa: ASSQGQLDYEQY
j_call: TRBJ1-1; v_call: TRBV13; cdr3_length: 11; cdr3_aa: ASSLQGGTEAF
j_call: TRBJ1-2; v_call: TRBV5-6; cdr3_length: 13; cdr3_aa: ASSTGQGGSRGYT
j_call: TRBJ2-5; v_call: TRBV29-1; cdr3_length: 12; cdr3_aa: SVVRGSGSETQY
j_call: TRBJ1-1; v_call: TRBV5-1; cdr3_length: 12; cdr3_aa: ASSLLQGGTEAF
j_call: TRBJ2-2; v_call: TRBV7-2; cdr3_length: 13; cdr3_aa: ASSRTGRDTGELF
j_call: TRBJ2-4; v_call: TRBV7-9; cdr3_length: 16; cdr3_aa: ASSLVGGAGRMKNIQY
j_call: TRBJ2-5; v_call: TRBV2; cdr3_length: 13; cdr3_aa: ASQTSGGYQETQY
j_call: TRBJ1-5; v_call: TRBV5-1; cdr3_length: 13; cdr3_aa: ASSPDGGGNQPQH
j_call: TRBJ2-5; v_call: TRBV4-1; cdr3_length: 14; cdr3_aa: ASSPYWNRGQETQY
j_call: TRBJ1-2; v_call: TRBV6-1; cdr3_length: 14; cdr3_aa: ASSEPGQGGRHGYT
j_call: TRBJ2-1; v_call: TRBV19; cdr3_length: 12; cdr3_aa: ASSTGLFLAKQF
j_call: TRBJ1-2; v_call: TRBV5-1; cdr3_length: 12; cdr3_aa: ASSLGSVNYGYT
j_call: TRBJ2-7; v_call: TRBV6-1; cdr3_length: 13; cdr3_aa: ASSMTGTSAYEQY
j_call: TRBJ2-7; v_call: TRBV5-4; cdr3_length: 13; cdr3_aa: ASSLGTSGSYEQY
j_call: TRBJ1-5; v_call: TRBV30; cdr3_length: 14; cdr3_aa: AWSPTYRVSNQPQH
j_call: TRBJ2-2; v_call: TRBV14; cdr3_length: 12; cdr3_aa: ASSVGQVTGELF
j_call: TRBJ1-1; v_call: TRBV10-1; cdr3_length: 13; cdr3_aa: ASSGSRGVGTEAF
j_call: TRBJ2-7; v_call: TRBV6-5; cdr3_length: 9; cdr3_aa: ASGVTYEQY
j_call: TRBJ2-1; v_call: TRBV2; cdr3_length: 13; cdr3_aa: ASELTRAGNNEQF
j_call: TRBJ1-1; v_call: TRBV7-3; cdr3_length: 12; cdr3_aa: ASQAGQGNTEAF
j_call: TRBJ1-1; v_call: TRBV25-1; cdr3_length: 13; cdr3_aa: ASTRTGPLNTEAF
j_call: TRBJ2-5; v_call: TRBV30; cdr3_length: 12; cdr3_aa: AWSLGGRFGEQY
j_call: TRBJ2-3; v_call: TRBV27; cdr3_length: 11; cdr3_aa: ASSLPGTDTQY
j_call: TRBJ1-1; v_call: TRBV6-5; cdr3_length: 12; cdr3_aa: ASLPGRANTEAF
j_call: TRBJ2-7; v_call: TRBV6-1; cdr3_length: 11; cdr3_aa: ASDNRPDYEQY
j_call: TRBJ2-7; v_call: TRBV6-5; cdr3_length: 12; cdr3_aa: ASSPPGTGREQY
j_call: TRBJ1-5; v_call: TRBV4-2; cdr3_length: 13; cdr3_aa: ASSQEERSNQPQH
j_call: TRBJ2-2; v_call: TRBV19; cdr3_length: 13; cdr3_aa: ASSMTRVNTGELF
j_call: TRBJ2-7; v_call: TRBV5-4; cdr3_length: 16; cdr3_aa: ASSQGPGGDRPSYEQY
j_call: TRBJ2-7; v_call: TRBV5-1; cdr3_length: 10; cdr3_aa: ASHRDSYEQY
j_call: TRBJ1-1; v_call: TRBV5-1; cdr3_length: 13; cdr3_aa: ASSRQGDRGTEAF
j_call: TRBJ2-5; v_call: TRBV29-1; cdr3_length: 11; cdr3_aa: SAGRGPGETQY
j_call: TRBJ2-3; v_call: TRBV19; cdr3_length: 12; cdr3_aa: ASSPPALVDTQY
j_call: TRBJ1-2; v_call: TRBV30; cdr3_length: 12; cdr3_aa: ARSDRERNYGYT
j_call: TRBJ2-3; v_call: TRBV12-5; cdr3_length: 12; cdr3_aa: ASVREGRTDTQY
j_call: TRBJ1-4; v_call: TRBV30; cdr3_length: 12; cdr3_aa: AWSVGQGLEKLF
j_call: TRBJ1-1; v_call: TRBV7-9; cdr3_length: 13; cdr3_aa: ASNQVQGWNTEAF
j_call: TRBJ1-4; v_call: TRBV7-3; cdr3_length: 11; cdr3_aa: ASSTRQGEKLF
j_call: TRBJ1-4; v_call: TRBV7-3; cdr3_length: 10; cdr3_aa: ASSSQGGKLF
j_call: TRBJ2-1; v_call: TRBV27; cdr3_length: 11; cdr3_aa: ASSFPRAGEQF
j_call: TRBJ2-1; v_call: TRBV18; cdr3_length: 12; cdr3_aa: ASSPPGQGSEQF
j_call: TRBJ2-2; v_call: TRBV4-1; cdr3_length: 14; cdr3_aa: ASSQGTGTNTGELF
j_call: TRBJ2-7; v_call: TRBV6-5; cdr3_length: 12; cdr3_aa: ASKGQGTSYEQY